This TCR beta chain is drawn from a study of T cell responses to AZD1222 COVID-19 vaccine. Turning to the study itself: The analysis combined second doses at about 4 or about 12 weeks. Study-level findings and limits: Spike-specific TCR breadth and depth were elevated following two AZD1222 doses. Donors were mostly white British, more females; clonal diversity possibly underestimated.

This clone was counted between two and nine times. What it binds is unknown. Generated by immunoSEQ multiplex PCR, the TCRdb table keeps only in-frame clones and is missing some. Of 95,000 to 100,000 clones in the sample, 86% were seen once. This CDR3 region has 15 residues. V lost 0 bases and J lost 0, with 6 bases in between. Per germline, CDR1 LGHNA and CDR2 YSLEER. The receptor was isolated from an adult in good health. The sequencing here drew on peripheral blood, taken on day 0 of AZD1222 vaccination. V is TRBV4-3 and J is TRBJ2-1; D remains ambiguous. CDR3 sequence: CASSQEPSSYNEQFF. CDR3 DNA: TGCGCCAGCAGCCAAGAGCCGAGCTCCTACAATGAGCAGTTCTTC.